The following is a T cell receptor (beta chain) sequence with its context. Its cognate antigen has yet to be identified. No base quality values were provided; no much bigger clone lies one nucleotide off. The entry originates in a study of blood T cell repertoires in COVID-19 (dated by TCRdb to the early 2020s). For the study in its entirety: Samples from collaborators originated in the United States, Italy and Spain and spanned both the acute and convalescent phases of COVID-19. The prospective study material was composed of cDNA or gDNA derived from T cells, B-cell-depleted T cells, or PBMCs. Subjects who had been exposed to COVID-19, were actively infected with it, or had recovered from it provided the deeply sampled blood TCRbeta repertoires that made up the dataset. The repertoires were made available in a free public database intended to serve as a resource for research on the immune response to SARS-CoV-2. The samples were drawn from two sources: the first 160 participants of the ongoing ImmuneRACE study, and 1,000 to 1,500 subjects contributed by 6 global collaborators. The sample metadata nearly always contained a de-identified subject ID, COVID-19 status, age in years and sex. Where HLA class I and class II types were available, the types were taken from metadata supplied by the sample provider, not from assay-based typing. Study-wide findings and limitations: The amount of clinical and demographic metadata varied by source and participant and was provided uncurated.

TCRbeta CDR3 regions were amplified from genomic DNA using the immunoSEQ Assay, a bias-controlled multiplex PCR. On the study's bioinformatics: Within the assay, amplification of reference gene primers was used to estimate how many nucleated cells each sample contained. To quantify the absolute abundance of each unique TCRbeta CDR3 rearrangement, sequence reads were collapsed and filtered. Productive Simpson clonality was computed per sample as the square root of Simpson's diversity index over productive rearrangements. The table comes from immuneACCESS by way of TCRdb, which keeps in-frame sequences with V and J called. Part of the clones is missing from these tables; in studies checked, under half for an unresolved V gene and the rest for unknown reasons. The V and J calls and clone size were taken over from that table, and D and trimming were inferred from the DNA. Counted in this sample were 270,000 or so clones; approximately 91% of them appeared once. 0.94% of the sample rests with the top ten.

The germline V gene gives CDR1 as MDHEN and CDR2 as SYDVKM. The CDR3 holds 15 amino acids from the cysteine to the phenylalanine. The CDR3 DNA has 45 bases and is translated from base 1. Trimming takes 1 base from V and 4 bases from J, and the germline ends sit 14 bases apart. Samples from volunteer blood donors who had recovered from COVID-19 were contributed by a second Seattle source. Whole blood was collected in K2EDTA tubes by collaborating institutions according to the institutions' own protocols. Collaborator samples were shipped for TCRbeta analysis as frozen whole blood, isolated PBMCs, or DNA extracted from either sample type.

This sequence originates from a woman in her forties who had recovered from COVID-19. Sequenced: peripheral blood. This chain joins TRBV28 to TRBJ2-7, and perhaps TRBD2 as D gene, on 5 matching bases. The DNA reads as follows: TGTGCCAGCAGTTTATCCGGCGGGTCGGTTTACGAGCAGTACTTC. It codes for CASSLSGGSVYEQYF.